The 21 T cell receptor beta chains below come from one sample, sequenced in a study of shared clonotypes between healthy human individuals. Some clones are missing from TCRdb's copy, which holds only in-frame ones; the method was immunoSEQ multiplex PCR. The sample includes fewer than 1.8 million clones, just under 99% of them seen just once. The sample taken for sequencing was naive CD4+ T cells sorted from blood. Described subset: CD45RA+ positively selected. The receptors were sampled from a man aged 30 to 45 in good health.

The chain recombines TRBV7-9 with TRBJ2-7, with a tentative D call TRBD1 (5 bases). The CDR3 runs to 14 residues. CDR1 SEHNR and CDR2 FQNEAQ come from the germline V gene (reference sequence). CDR3: CARYGQGTSYEQYF. The CDR3 nucleotides are TGTGCTAGGTATGGGCAGGGCACCTCCTACGAGCAGTACTTC.

The chain's CDR3 is CASSGTQDVTDTQYF. CDR3 DNA: TGTGCCAGCAGCGGGACTCAGGATGTTACAGATACGCAGTATTTT. The genes are TRBV9 and TRBJ2-3; tentative D call: TRBD2 (5 bases). Germline V gene data show CDR1 as SGDLS and CDR2 as YYNGEE. V lost 3 bases and J 3 bases, leaving 14 bases between the germline ends. This CDR3 has 15 amino acids.

The genes are TRBV4-1 and TRBJ1-4; perhaps TRBD1 as D (5 bases). The V gene lost 2 bases and the J gene lost 6 bases, with 13 bases spanning the gap. The CDR3 consists of 15 residues. Germline V gene lookup returns CDR1 MGHRA and CDR2 YSYEKL. CDR3 sequence (DNA): TGCGCCAGCAGCCAAAGAAGCCAGGGTTATGAAAAACTGTTTTTT. Translated: CASSQRSQGYEKLFF.

The V gene is TRBV7-9, the J gene TRBJ2-1; tentative D call: TRBD2 (6 bases). This CDR3 region has 14 residues. Trimming shortened V by 2 bases and J by 5 bases, and 10 bases separated the two germline ends. Looked up from germline, CDR1 is SEHNR and CDR2 is FQNEAQ (reference sequence). The CDR3 coding sequence is TGTGCCAGCAGCTTAAAGGACTACAACAATGAGCAGTTCTTC. Translating it yields CASSLKDYNNEQFF.

This clone was detected many times. The V call is TRBV5-6, the J call TRBJ2-2; D gene ambiguous. V lost 5 bases and J 6 bases, leaving 11 bases between the germline ends. Germline lookup yields CDR1 SGHDT and CDR2 YYEEEE. This CDR3 is built from 13 residues. CDR3 nucleotide sequence: TGTGCCAGCAGTGTTACGTTACCCGGGGAGCTGTTTTTT. As protein: CASSVTLPGELFF.

The V gene is TRBV9, the J gene TRBJ2-7; 8 bases map to TRBD1. Germline values: CDR1 SGDLS, CDR2 YYNGEE. J gave up 0 bases and V 4 bases, and 3 bases lay outside the gene matches. The CDR3 has 14 amino acids. CDR3 residues: CASSRGQVSYEQYF. The CDR3 DNA sequence: TGTGCCAGCAGCAGGGGACAGGTCTCCTACGAGCAGTACTTC.

The gene calls are TRBV2 and TRBJ2-6, with no clear D. V lost 4 bases, J lost 0 bases, and 7 bases lay in between. This CDR3 comprises 15 residues. CDR1 SNHLY and CDR2 FYNNEI come from the germline V gene. The CDR3 spells CASSVSVSGANVLTF. The CDR3 nucleotides read TGTGCCAGCAGTGTAAGTGTCTCTGGGGCCAACGTCCTGACTTTC.

To note about this clone: The same CDR3 also results from other DNA sequences found in this sample. The genes are TRBV10-1 and TRBJ2-5; possibly TRBD1 for D (5 bases). V shed 2 bases and J shed 5 bases, with 9 bases lying between them. The CDR3 runs to 13 residues. Germline CDR1 and CDR2: WNHNN and SYGVQD (reference sequence). The CDR3 region is CASSEGARETQYF. The CDR3 DNA follows: TGCGCCAGCAGTGAGGGGGCCCGGGAGACCCAGTACTTC.

The J gene is TRBJ2-5, the V gene TRBV7-3, with a possible D match to TRBD1 (7 bases). The length of the CDR3 is 14 residues. With 5 bases removed from V and 5 bases from J, the gap between germline ends came to 15 bases. CDR1 and CDR2 (germline): SGHTA, FQGTGA. DNA for the CDR3: TGTGCCAGCAGCCCCCAGGGGGGTTTGGAGACCCAGTACTTC. Its translation: CASSPQGGLETQYF.

The chain uses TRBV18 and TRBJ1-1, with a possible D match to TRBD1 (5 bases). V shed 3 bases and J shed 6 bases, with 14 bases lying between them. The CDR3 has 14 residues. Germline V gene sequence: CDR1 KGHSH, CDR2 LQKENI. The CDR3 bases are TGTGCCAGCTCACCCACAGGTGGAGATTCTGAAGCTTTCTTT. It encodes CASSPTGGDSEAFF.

The chain employs TRBV10-2 and TRBJ2-7; TRBD2 aligns across 13 bases. The V segment lost 7 bases and the J segment 5 bases; nucleotides outside the gene matches: 5. The germline V gene has CDR1 WSHSY and CDR2 SAAADI. The CDR3 sequence is 14 residues long. CDR3 in amino acids: CASTTSGRAHEQYF. CDR3 sequence (DNA): TGCGCCAGCACAACTAGCGGGAGGGCTCACGAGCAGTACTTC.

This chain links TRBV5-1 with TRBJ1-2, with a tentative D call TRBD1 (6 bases). V was pared by 0 bases and J by 8 bases, with 17 bases between. The germline V gene encodes CDR1 SGHRS and CDR2 YFSETQ. The CDR3 has 15 amino acids. CDR3 region: CASSLAPGANLGYTF. Written as DNA, the CDR3 is TGCGCCAGCAGCTTGGCTCCGGGGGCGAATTTAGGCTACACCTTC.

V and J are TRBV11-3 and TRBJ2-4; TRBD2 matches 9 bases. Trimming at V came to 5 bases and at J to 4 bases, leaving 0 bases not matched to a gene. The CDR3 is 13 residues long. Germline V gene sequence: CDR1 SGHNT, CDR2 YENEEA. The DNA of the CDR3 is TGTGCCAGCAGCAGCGGGGGGAAAAACATTCAGTACTTC. This encodes CASSSGGKNIQYF.

The chain employs TRBV9 and TRBJ2-7; 8 nucleotides align to TRBD1. The CDR3 sequence is 15 residues long. With V trimmed by 0 bases and J by 7 bases, 9 bases remained unmatched. Germline V gives CDR1 SGDLS, CDR2 YYNGEE. The CDR3 is CASSVEGDRFREQYF. CDR3 sequence (DNA): TGTGCCAGCAGCGTAGAGGGGGACAGGTTCCGGGAGCAGTACTTC.

The rearrangement joins TRBV5-6 to TRBJ2-7; D may be TRBD1 (6 bases). Germline V CDR1 and CDR2: SGHDT, YYEEEE. The CDR3 has 12 amino acids. V was trimmed by 3 bases and J by 2 bases, leaving 6 bases between them. CDR3 coding DNA: TGTGCCAGCAGCTACAGGGCCTACGAGCAGTACTTC. This encodes CASSYRAYEQYF.

The chain uses TRBV5-4 and TRBJ2-3; maybe TRBD2 (5 bases). The CDR3 has 17 amino acids. Looked up from germline, CDR1 is SGHNT and CDR2 is YYREEE (reference sequence). The V and J ends lost 3 bases and 1 base respectively, with 18 bases between them. The CDR3: CASSSGPGERRTDTQYF. CDR3 DNA sequence: TGTGCCAGCAGCTCGGGCCCCGGGGAGCGGCGCACAGATACGCAGTATTTT.

A remark on this clone: Other DNA variants within this sample encode the same CDR3. The chain joins TRBV5-4 to TRBJ2-7, with D possibly TRBD1 on 6 matching bases. This CDR3 is 13 amino acids long. Per germline, CDR1 SGHNT and CDR2 YYREEE (reference sequence). V lost 2 bases, J lost 2 bases, and 8 bases lay in between. CDR3 sequence reads: CASSLGGPYEQYF. The DNA for the CDR3 is TGTGCCAGCAGCTTAGGGGGACCCTACGAGCAGTACTTC.

The chain has TRBV5-1 and TRBJ2-3; the match to TRBD2 covers 8 bases. Per germline, CDR1 SGHRS and CDR2 YFSETQ. V trimming: 1 base; J trimming: 4 bases; junction bases outside the gene matches: 5. The CDR3 spans 15 residues. CDR3 coding DNA: TGCGCCAGCAGCTTGCCGGGAGGGCCATCAGATACGCAGTATTTT. Protein: CASSLPGGPSDTQYF.

This sequence joins TRBV9 and TRBJ1-2; no firm D call. CDR1 is SGDLS, CDR2 YYNGEE, per germline. The ends were cut back, 1 base at V and 5 bases at J, with 9 bases in the middle. The CDR3 totals 13 residues. The CDR3 sequence is CASSVTTAYGYTF. The CDR3 DNA follows: TGTGCCAGCAGCGTAACTACTGCATATGGCTACACCTTC.

V usage is TRBV14 and J usage is TRBJ2-1; TRBD1 agrees at 9 bases. V shed 4 bases and J 4 bases; nucleotides not matched to a gene: 5. Per germline, CDR1 SGHDN and CDR2 FVKESK. There are 15 residues in the CDR3. The CDR3 DNA reads as TGTGCCAGCAGCCGAGGGACAGGGTGGTACAATGAGCAGTTCTTC. This codes for CASSRGTGWYNEQFF. Complete variable domain (other parts from reference TRBV14 and TRBJ2-1): EAGVTQFPSHSVIEKGQTVTLRCDPISGHDNLYWYRRVMGKEIKFLLHFVKESKQDESGMPNNRFLAERTGGTYSTLKVQPAELEDSGVYFCASSRGTGWYNEQFFGPGTRLTVL.

V is TRBV5-1 and J is TRBJ2-5; D is ambiguous. Between the trimmed V and J ends, which lost 3 bases and 5 bases, there was a span of 11 bases. This CDR3 is built from 13 residues. The germline gives CDR1 SGHRS, CDR2 YFSETQ. The chain's CDR3 is CASSSAPPETQYF. The CDR3 DNA reads TGCGCCAGCAGCTCCGCACCCCCGGAGACCCAGTACTTC. Full variable domain (missing parts from reference TRBV5-1 and TRBJ2-5): KAGVTQTPRYLIKTRGQQVTLSCSPISGHRSVSWYQQTPGQGLQFLFEYFSETQRNKGNFPGRFSGRQFSNSRSEMNVSTLELGDSALYLCASSSAPPETQYFGPGTRLLVL.